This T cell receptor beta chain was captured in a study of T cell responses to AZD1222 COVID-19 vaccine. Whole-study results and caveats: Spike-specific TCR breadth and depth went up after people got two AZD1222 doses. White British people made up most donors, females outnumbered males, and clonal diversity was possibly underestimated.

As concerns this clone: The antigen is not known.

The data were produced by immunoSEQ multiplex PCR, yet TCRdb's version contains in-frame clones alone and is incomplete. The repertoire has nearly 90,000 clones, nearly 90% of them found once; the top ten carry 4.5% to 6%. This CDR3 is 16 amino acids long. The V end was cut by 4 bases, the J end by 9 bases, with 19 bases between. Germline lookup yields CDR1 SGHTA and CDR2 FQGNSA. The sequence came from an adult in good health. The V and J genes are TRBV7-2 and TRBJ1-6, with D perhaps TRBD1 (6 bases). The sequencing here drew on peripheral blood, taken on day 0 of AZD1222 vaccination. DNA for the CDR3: TGTGCCAGCAGCTACTTACAGGGAACTTTAGGTTCACCCCTCCACTTT. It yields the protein CASSYLQGTLGSPLHF.